This entry lists 21 T cell receptor beta chains sequenced from one sample in a study of shared clonotypes between healthy human individuals. Clones were read by immunoSEQ multiplex PCR, and TCRdb kept only the in-frame ones, dropping some. The sample contains 1.6 million or so clones, around 98.5% of which appear only once. The sequencing sample was made of naive CD4+ T cells sorted from blood. Sample subset: CD45RA+ positively selected. Source of these receptors: a man aged 25 to 45 in good health.

In DNA, the CDR3 is TGTGCCACCCGCAAGGAAAAACTGTTTTTT. Residues: CATRKEKLFF. The chain has TRBV19 and TRBJ1-4; D remains unclear. Germline V gene lookup returns CDR1 LNHDA and CDR2 SQIVND (reference sequence). The CDR3 length is 10 residues. Trimming removed 10 bases at V and 8 bases at J, with 8 bases between. The variable domain in full, completed from reference TRBV19 and TRBJ1-4, reads DGGITQSPKYLFRKEGQNVTLSCEQNLNHDAMYWYRQDPGQGLRLIYYSQIVNDFQKGDIAEGYSVSREKKESFPLTVTSAQKNPTAFYLCATRKEKLFFGSGTQLSVL.

The chain carries TRBV6-1 and TRBJ1-5, with D hard to call. The CDR3 sequence is 15 residues long. V shed 3 bases and J shed 10 bases, with 19 bases lying between them. Per the germline V gene, CDR1 is MNHNS and CDR2 is SASEGT. In DNA, the CDR3 is TGTGCCAGCAGTGATCATGTCTTTTCCAGTGTTCCCCAGCATTTT. Residues: CASSDHVFSSVPQHF.

The count of this clone is one. V usage is TRBV2 and J usage is TRBJ2-7, with D possibly matching TRBD1 (6 bases). The CDR3 totals 13 residues. V was shortened by 6 bases and J by 9 bases, with 18 bases between the two germline ends. Germline V CDR1 and CDR2: SNHLY, FYNNEI. CDR3 in amino acids: CASRVSGQSGQYF. CDR3 sequence (DNA): TGTGCCAGCAGGGTGTCCGGACAGTCGGGGCAGTACTTC.

V and J are TRBV28 and TRBJ2-7, with 7 bases aligning to TRBD2. V dropped 7 bases and J dropped 2; count of bases not matched to a gene: 8. The CDR3 length is 14 residues. Germline assignment: CDR1 MDHEN and CDR2 SYDVKM. The CDR3 DNA sequence: TGTGCCAGCACCCCGGGGGGTAGGACCTACGAGCAGTACTTC. This translates into CASTPGGRTYEQYF.

The genes are TRBV5-1 and TRBJ2-5, with 10 bases aligning to TRBD1. This CDR3 comprises 16 residues. The V gene end was trimmed by 3 bases and the J gene end by 4 bases; junction bases not matched to a gene: 9. The germline V gene encodes CDR1 SGHRS and CDR2 YFSETQ. This CDR3 is CASSSAVTGGGETQYF. The CDR3 DNA follows: TGCGCCAGCAGCTCCGCCGTGACAGGGGGCGGAGAGACCCAGTACTTC.

This chain connects TRBV10-2 to TRBJ2-3; D remains ambiguous. This CDR3 spans 14 amino acids. V was trimmed by 8 bases and J by 3 bases, leaving 15 bases between them. Germline loops: CDR1 WSHSY, CDR2 SAAADI. CDR3 bases: TGCGCCAGCCGGGCCACGACCCTTACAGATACGCAGTATTTT. Its translation is CASRATTLTDTQYF.

This chain joins TRBV6-4 and TRBJ1-2; tentatively, D is TRBD1 (5 bases). Between the trimmed V and J ends, which lost 2 bases and 5 bases, there was a span of 9 bases. The length of the CDR3 is 13 residues. CDR1 MRHNA and CDR2 SNTAGT come from the germline V gene. The DNA of the CDR3 is TGTGCCAGCAGTGACGGCGGGGGGTATGGCTACACCTTC. It yields the protein CASSDGGGYGYTF.

This rearrangement joins TRBV6-5 to TRBJ1-2; the D is unclear. The V end lost 2 bases, the J end lost 8 bases, and 18 bases lay between the germline ends. CDR1 is MNHEY and CDR2 is SVGAGI in the germline V gene. CDR3 length equals 15 residues. The DNA for the CDR3 is TGTGCCAGCAGTTACGGGGTAGGTCTCGTGGGAGGCTACACCTTC. Translation: CASSYGVGLVGGYTF.

The CDR3 DNA follows: TGCGCCAGCAGCTCATTGCCAGGGGGCTCCTACAATGAGCAGTTCTTC. The encoded protein is CASSSLPGGSYNEQFF. The rearrangement links TRBV5-1 to TRBJ2-1; TRBD1 aligns across 7 bases. The V and J ends lost 3 bases and 0 bases, in that order; junction bases with no gene match: 6. CDR1 and CDR2 (germline): SGHRS, YFSETQ. The CDR3 has 16 amino acids.

The chain couples TRBV4-3 to TRBJ2-6; TRBD1 is a possible D gene (6 bases). Germline V gene sequence: CDR1 LGHNA, CDR2 YSLEER. The CDR3 sequence is 17 residues long. V shed 2 bases and J shed 2 bases, with 13 bases lying between them. CDR3 sequence reads: CASSQLPGVAGANVLTF. Here the CDR3 DNA reads TGCGCCAGCAGCCAACTCCCAGGGGTGGCTGGGGCCAACGTCCTGACTTTC.

The V and J genes are TRBV5-1 and TRBJ2-3, with TRBD2 as a possible D gene (6 bases). V lost 4 bases and J lost 3, with 12 bases in between. Germline values: CDR1 SGHRS, CDR2 YFSETQ. The CDR3 has 14 amino acids. Written as DNA, the CDR3 is TGCGCCAGCAGCCTCCGGGACTTAACAGATACGCAGTATTTT. It codes for CASSLRDLTDTQYF.

The rearrangement uses TRBV11-2 and TRBJ2-5; the D gene could be TRBD1 or TRBD2 (5 bases each). With 6 bases removed from V and 5 bases from J, the gap between germline ends came to 19 bases. The CDR3 consists of 15 residues. CDR1 and CDR2 (germline): SGHAT, FQNNGV. CDR3 region: CASRRPGPLWETQYF. Here the CDR3 DNA reads TGTGCCAGCAGACGACCGGGACCCTTGTGGGAGACCCAGTACTTC.

The chain links TRBV9 to TRBJ2-3; 12 bases match TRBD2. This CDR3 contains 17 residues. V shed 0 bases, J shed 5 bases, and the junction held 7 bases outside the gene matches. CDR1 and CDR2 (germline): SGDLS, YYNGEE. This chain's CDR3 is CASSVGSSGRAVDTQYF. The CDR3 DNA follows: TGTGCCAGCAGCGTAGGTTCTAGCGGGAGGGCCGTAGATACGCAGTATTTT. The complete variable domain, with remaining parts taken from reference TRBV9 and TRBJ2-3, reads DSGVTQTPKHLITATGQRVTLRCSPRSGDLSVYWYQQSLDQGLQFLIQYYNGEERAKGNILERFSAQQFPDLHSELNLSSLELGDSALYFCASSVGSSGRAVDTQYFGPGTRLTVL.

V gene TRBV5-1 combines with J gene TRBJ2-7; D gene uncertain. This CDR3 contains 13 residues. The V and J ends lost 0 bases and 1 base respectively, with 5 bases between them. Germline V gene lookup returns CDR1 SGHRS and CDR2 YFSETQ. Here the CDR3 DNA reads TGCGCCAGCAGCTTGGTGGAATCCTACGAGCAGTACTTC. The encoded protein is CASSLVESYEQYF.

The V and J genes are TRBV30 and TRBJ1-5; D call uncertain. Trimming took off 1 base at V and 1 base at J, with 8 bases between the two ends. Looked up from germline, CDR1 is GTSNPN and CDR2 is SVGIG (reference sequence). CDR3 size: 14 residues. The CDR3 loop is CAWSEVRSNQPQHF. The CDR3, as DNA: TGTGCCTGGAGTGAGGTGAGGAGCAATCAGCCCCAGCATTTT.

As regards this clone: Other DNA variants within this sample encode the same CDR3. V usage is TRBV5-4 and J usage is TRBJ2-7, with 12 bases aligning to TRBD1. V lost 0 bases and J lost 4; bases outside the gene matches: 2. The CDR3 spans 15 residues. CDR1 is SGHNT and CDR2 is YYREEE in the germline V gene (reference sequence). CDR3 bases: TGTGCCAGCAGCTTGGGGGGACAGGGGGCATACGAGCAGTACTTC. Translated: CASSLGGQGAYEQYF.

This rearrangement joins TRBV7-2 to TRBJ1-4; D unclear. V was cut by 6 bases and J by 5 bases, with 13 bases left in between. This CDR3 has 14 amino acids. CDR1 SGHTA and CDR2 FQGNSA come from the germline V gene. DNA of the CDR3: TGTGCCAGCAGTCAAACAGCAATAAATGAAAAACTGTTTTTT. Translated: CASSQTAINEKLFF.

V usage is TRBV6-1 and J usage is TRBJ2-7, with D possibly being TRBD2 (5 bases). The germline V and J ends were trimmed by 7 bases and 4 bases, with 17 bases remaining between them. The V gene's germline CDR1 is MNHNS and CDR2 SASEGT. The CDR3 spans 14 residues. CDR3 loop: CASNPRKGAYEQYF. The CDR3, as DNA: TGTGCCAGCAACCCACGGAAGGGAGCGTACGAGCAGTACTTC.

V is TRBV28 and J is TRBJ2-7; perhaps D is TRBD1 or TRBD2 (5 bases each). V shed 6 bases and J shed 4 bases, with 19 bases lying between them. Germline V CDR1 and CDR2: MDHEN, SYDVKM. There are 15 residues in the CDR3. CDR3 nucleotide sequence: TGTGCCAGCAGCCCAGGGACGGATCGATTTTACGAGCAGTACTTC. Residues: CASSPGTDRFYEQYF.

Turning to this clone: The sample carries other DNA sequences with the same CDR3. The J gene is TRBJ2-3, the V gene TRBV5-1; D is undetermined. The V end was cut by 1 base, the J end by 3 bases, with 6 bases between. Germline assignment: CDR1 SGHRS and CDR2 YFSETQ. CDR3 length equals 13 residues. Here the CDR3 DNA reads TGCGCCAGCAGCTTGTCATCGACAGATACGCAGTATTTT. It specifies CASSLSSTDTQYF. The complete variable domain, with remaining parts taken from reference TRBV5-1 and TRBJ2-3, reads KAGVTQTPRYLIKTRGQQVTLSCSPISGHRSVSWYQQTPGQGLQFLFEYFSETQRNKGNFPGRFSGRQFSNSRSEMNVSTLELGDSALYLCASSLSSTDTQYFGPGTRLTVL.

The chain employs TRBV18 and TRBJ1-1; D perhaps matches TRBD1 (5 bases). This CDR3 comprises 15 residues. Trimming cost V 3 bases and J 5 bases, with 16 bases left between them. CDR1 and CDR2 from the germline V gene are KGHSH and LQKENI. Written as DNA, the CDR3 is TGTGCCAGCTCACCTAATTTGGAGGGGTGGACTGAAGCTTTCTTT. It specifies CASSPNLEGWTEAFF.